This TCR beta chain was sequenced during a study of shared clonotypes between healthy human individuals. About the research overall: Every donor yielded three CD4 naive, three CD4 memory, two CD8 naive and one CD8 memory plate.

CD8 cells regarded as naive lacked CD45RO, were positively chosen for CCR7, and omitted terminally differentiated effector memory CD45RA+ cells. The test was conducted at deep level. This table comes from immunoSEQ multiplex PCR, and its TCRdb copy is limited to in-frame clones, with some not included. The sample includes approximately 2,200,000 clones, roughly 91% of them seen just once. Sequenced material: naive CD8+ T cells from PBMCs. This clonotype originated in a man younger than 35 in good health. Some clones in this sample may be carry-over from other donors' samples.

CDR3 amino acids: CASSILGSDEQYF. As DNA, the CDR3 is TGTGCCAGTAGTATTCTAGGGAGTGACGAGCAGTACTTC. The chain employs TRBV19 and TRBJ2-7; D may be TRBD2 (5 bases). V lost 3 bases, J lost 5 bases, and 11 bases lay in between. Germline CDR1 is LNHDA and CDR2 is SQIVND (reference sequence). This CDR3 is built from 13 residues.